Included here is one T cell receptor beta chain sequence, with context. The data belong to a study of blood T cell repertoires in COVID-19. Study-level background: The United States, Italy and Spain supplied acute and convalescent COVID-19 samples. The analysed material was cDNA or gDNA that came from T cells, B-cell-depleted T cells, or PBMCs.

Original data processing: Estimation of nucleated cell counts relied on the amplification of reference gene primers. Data came from immunoSEQ multiplex PCR; TCRdb stores just in-frame clones and leaves some out. Clone size and the V and J calls come from that table; the DNA yielded D and trimming. The table has about 26,000 clones, 90% seen once; the top ten hold approximately 10%. The receptor comes from a man aged 65 to 85 with acute or convalescent COVID-19. The sequenced material came from peripheral blood.

The CDR3 is CASSQDEYPGLADKSSYNEQFF. The DNA of the CDR3 is TGTGCCAGCAGCCAAGATGAATATCCGGGACTAGCGGACAAGAGCTCCTACAATGAGCAGTTCTTC. The chain uses TRBV4-2 and TRBJ2-1; 11 positions agree with TRBD2. CDR3 length: 22 residues. Germline CDR1 LGHNA, CDR2 YNFKEQ. The J segment lost 0 bases and the V segment lost 0 bases, leaving 16 bases of the junction unmatched.